This T cell receptor beta chain was obtained from a study of technical replicates of blood from a few donors. The CDR3 loop spans 15 amino acids. CDR1 and CDR2 from the germline V gene are MNHEY and SVGAGI. Trimming left V 6 bases short and J 2 bases short, with 14 bases between. Using immunoSEQ multiplex PCR, the repertoire was profiled, and TCRdb retains in-frame clones only, with some absent. The sample includes approximately 13,000 clones, roughly three quarters of them seen just once. The source material was PBMCs. This chain links TRBV6-5 with TRBJ1-3; no clear D. The clonotype comes from a human donor in good health. The CDR3 DNA follows: TGTGCCAGCAGCCCGACTGCGGCCCCTGGAAACACCATATATTTT. It is translated as CASSPTAAPGNTIYF.